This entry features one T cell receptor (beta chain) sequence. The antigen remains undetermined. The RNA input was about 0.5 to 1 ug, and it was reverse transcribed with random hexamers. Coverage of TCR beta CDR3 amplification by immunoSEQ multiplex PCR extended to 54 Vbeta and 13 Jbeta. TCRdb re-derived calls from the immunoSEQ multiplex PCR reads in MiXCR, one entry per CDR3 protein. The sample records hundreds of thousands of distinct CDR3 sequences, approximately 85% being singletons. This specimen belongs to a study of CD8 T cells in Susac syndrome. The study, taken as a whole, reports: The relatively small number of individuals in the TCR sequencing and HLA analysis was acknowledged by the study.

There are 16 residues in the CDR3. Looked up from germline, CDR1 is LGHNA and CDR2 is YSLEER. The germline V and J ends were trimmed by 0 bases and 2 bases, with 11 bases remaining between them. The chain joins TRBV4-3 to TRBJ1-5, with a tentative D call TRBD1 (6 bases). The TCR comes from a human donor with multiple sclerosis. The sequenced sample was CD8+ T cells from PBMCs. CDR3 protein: CASSQEQGGRNQPQHF. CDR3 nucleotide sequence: TGCGCCAGCAGCCAAGAACAGGGTGGGCGCAATCAGCCCCAGCATTTT.